A selection of T cell receptor beta chains follows, all from one sample in a study of blood T cells in healthy people across ages. TCRdb called the 5' RACE reads again in MiXCR, with one record for every CDR3 protein. The sample lists about 1 million distinct CDR3 sequences; less than 25% were seen once. This sample was shared with a second study, whose subject was T cells of mothers and their children.

Sequences were obtained from blood. All receptors derive from a girl aged 2-9 years in good health. The CDR3 runs from the conserved cysteine through the conserved F or W. Each record gives: clone size, V gene, J gene, D gene, CDR3 protein, CDR3 DNA. The D gene is left open where the match is weak. Not every row has a clone size; where given, it reads once, few, many or a size class.

>-|TRBV2|TRBJ2-5|TRBD2
CASSDGGRTQETQYF
TGTGCCAGCAGTGATGGCGGGAGGACCCAAGAGACCCAGTACTTC
>-|TRBV7-9|TRBJ2-5|-
CASSFRDPREETQYF
TGTGCCAGCAGCTTCCGGGACCCCAGGGAAGAGACCCAGTACTTC
>-|TRBV28|TRBJ2-7|TRBD2
CASNLYGTSGVYEQYF
TGTGCCAGCAACCTCTACGGGACTAGCGGGGTTTACGAGCAGTACTTC
>few|TRBV29-1|TRBJ1-1|-
CSVARPLNTEAFF
TGCAGCGTTGCCAGGCCCTTGAACACTGAAGCTTTCTTT
>few|TRBV4-2|TRBJ2-1|TRBD2
CASSQEGGSAYNEQFF
TGTGCCAGCAGCCAAGAGGGCGGGAGTGCCTACAATGAGCAGTTCTTC
>-|TRBV3-1|TRBJ1-2|-
CASSPSNDLLLGYTF
TGTGCCAGCAGCCCATCTAATGACCTACTTTTGGGCTACACCTTC
>-|TRBV29-1|TRBJ2-3|-
CSVEGGGSSGVAQYF
TGCAGCGTTGAAGGTGGGGGCTCAAGTGGGGTAGCGCAGTATTTT
>-|TRBV9|TRBJ2-1|TRBD1
CASSVTGVYNEQFF
TGTGCCAGCAGCGTAACAGGGGTTTACAATGAGCAGTTCTTC
>-|TRBV6-6|TRBJ2-5|-
CASSCGGRDALYF
TGTGCCAGCAGTTGTGGGGGGAGAGACGCTTTGTACTTC
>once|TRBV20-1|TRBJ2-1|TRBD2
CSAFQGSGRLGNEQFF
TGCAGTGCCTTCCAAGGTAGCGGGAGGCTGGGGAATGAGCAGTTCTTC
>-|TRBV2|TRBJ1-4|-
CASSQHGVPVNEKLLF
TGTGCCAGCAGTCAGCATGGGGTTCCCGTGAATGAAAAACTGCTTTTT
>few|TRBV29-1|TRBJ2-7|-
CSVWGPPDEQYF
TGCAGCGTTTGGGGGCCACCCGACGAGCAGTACTTC